Below are 15 T cell receptor beta chains sequenced from a single sample in a study of OX40 agonist ivuxolimab in advanced cancers. The method was immunoSEQ multiplex PCR; TCRdb's version includes in-frame clones alone and lacks a portion of them. The data hold roughly 34,000 clones, with approximately 88% observed a single time. Sequencing was performed on CD4+ or CD8+ T cells sorted from blood, taken in a trial of the OX40 agonist ivuxolimab. The receptors were gathered from an adult with an advanced solid tumor such as melanoma, head and neck, liver or kidney cancer.

This clone was seen once. The genes are TRBV6-5 and TRBJ1-6, with a tentative D call TRBD1 (5 bases). The CDR3 has 16 residues. Germline V gene data show CDR1 as MNHEY and CDR2 as SVGAGI. V shed 2 bases and J shed 5 bases, with 13 bases lying between them. Here the CDR3 DNA reads TGTGCCAGCAGTTACGAGTCGGGACTGAATAATTCACCCCTCCACTTT. Protein sequence: CASSYESGLNNSPLHF.

The chain links TRBV7-9 to TRBJ1-6; 9 nucleotides align to TRBD1. The CDR3 has 15 amino acids. The V gene end was trimmed by 5 bases and the J gene end by 10 bases; junction bases not matched to a gene: 9. Per germline, CDR1 SEHNR and CDR2 FQNEAQ (reference sequence). CDR3 bases: TGTGCCAGCAGCCCAACGACAGGGGGGAGATCACCCCTCCACTTT. Translation gives CASSPTTGGRSPLHF.

The gene calls are TRBV9 and TRBJ2-7, with 10 nucleotides matching TRBD1. This CDR3 has 15 amino acids. Trimming cost V 3 bases and J 7 bases; bases outside gene matches: 10. CDR1 is SGDLS, CDR2 YYNGEE, per germline. The CDR3 bases are TGTGCCAGCAGCGCGCACGGGACAGGGGTTCGTGAGCAGTACTTC. Protein: CASSAHGTGVREQYF.

J is TRBJ2-1 and V is TRBV4-3, with 11 positions matching TRBD2. The CDR3 runs to 15 residues. V gave up 4 bases and J gave up 8 bases; unmatched junction bases: 7. CDR1 is LGHNA, CDR2 YSLEER, per germline. CDR3 in amino acids: CASSRGSGRAYEQFF. CDR3 in DNA: TGCGCCAGCAGCCGCGGTAGCGGGAGGGCCTATGAGCAGTTCTTC.

V is TRBV9 and J is TRBJ2-2; a weak D match, TRBD1 (6 bases). The CDR3 has 15 amino acids. Germline V gene sequence: CDR1 SGDLS, CDR2 YYNGEE. The V gene lost 4 bases and the J gene lost 6 bases, with 16 bases spanning the gap. CDR3 in DNA: TGTGCCAGCAGCTATACAGGGTTTGGTTCCGGGGAGCTGTTTTTT. Translation gives CASSYTGFGSGELFF.

This clone has just one count. This chain joins TRBV5-8 and TRBJ2-3; 10 bases are a match to TRBD1. The CDR3 has 15 amino acids. Germline loops: CDR1 SGHTS, CDR2 YDEGEE. The J segment lost 2 bases and the V segment lost 4 bases, leaving 4 bases of the junction unmatched. CDR3 loop: CASSAGQGNTDTQYF. The CDR3 nucleotides are TGTGCCAGCAGCGCGGGACAGGGGAACACAGATACGCAGTATTTT.

This clone showed up just once. The V gene is TRBV27, the J gene TRBJ2-3, with TRBD2 as a possible D gene (7 bases). The CDR3 sequence is 15 residues long. V was shortened by 8 bases and J by 6 bases, with 21 bases between the two germline ends. CDR1 and CDR2 (germline): MNHEY, SMNVEV (reference sequence). The CDR3, as DNA: TGTGCCAGCCGCAAGGGTGCCAGGGGAGGGGATACGCAGTATTTT. Protein product: CASRKGARGGDTQYF.

The chain combines TRBV4-1 with TRBJ2-7, with D tentatively TRBD1 or TRBD2 (5 bases each). V gave up 0 bases and J gave up 0 bases, with 9 bases separating them. CDR3 length: 15 residues. Per the germline V gene, CDR1 is MGHRA and CDR2 is YSYEKL. CDR3 in amino acids: CASSQDGGSSYEQYF. The CDR3 DNA sequence: TGCGCCAGCAGCCAAGATGGGGGTAGCTCCTACGAGCAGTACTTC.

The rearrangement joins TRBV30 to TRBJ2-4; 10 positions agree with TRBD1. The CDR3 is 17 amino acids. V gave up 2 bases and J gave up 0 bases; unmatched junction bases: 7. Germline assignment: CDR1 GTSNPN and CDR2 SVGIG (reference sequence). CDR3 in DNA: TGTGCCTGGAGTCCCCGATGGGACAGGGGAGCCAAAAACATTCAGTACTTC. Translated, it gives CAWSPRWDRGAKNIQYF.

The CDR3 bases are TGTGCCAGCAGCCGACAGTCCTACAATGAGCAGTTCTTC. This codes for CASSRQSYNEQFF. This sequence joins TRBV14 and TRBJ2-1, with D possibly matching TRBD1 (5 bases). CDR3 length: 13 residues. V dropped 4 bases and J dropped 1 base, with 5 bases sitting between them. Germline V CDR1 and CDR2: SGHDN, FVKESK.

The CDR3 DNA sequence: TGCAGCGTAGGGACAGGTGGGGAGACCCAGTACTTC. Amino acids: CSVGTGGETQYF. V is TRBV29-1 and J is TRBJ2-5; 8 bases fit TRBD1. The germline CDR1 and CDR2 sequences are SQVTM and ANQGSEA. The V segment lost 6 bases and the J segment 5 bases; nucleotides outside the gene matches: 5. The CDR3 runs 12 residues.

This rearrangement joins TRBV7-9 to TRBJ1-2, with TRBD1 matching over 9 bases. The CDR3 runs 16 residues. V was pared by 5 bases and J by 1 base, with 8 bases of the junction left unmatched. CDR1 is SEHNR and CDR2 is FQNEAQ in the germline V gene (reference sequence). CDR3 in DNA: TGTGCCAGCAGCGAGTGGGACAGGGAGTTTAACTATGGCTACACCTTC. This translates into CASSEWDREFNYGYTF. Variable domain in full (rest from reference TRBV7-9 and TRBJ1-2): DTGVSQNPRHKITKRGQNVTFRCDPISEHNRLYWYRQTLGQGPEFLTYFQNEAQLEKSRLLSDRFSAERPKGSFSTLEIQRTEQGDSAMYLCASSEWDREFNYGYTFGSGTRLTVV.

In DNA, the CDR3 is TGTGCCAGCAGTGTGGCCCCCAGCTCGGATACGCAGTATTTT. It encodes CASSVAPSSDTQYF. J is TRBJ2-3 and V is TRBV2; D remains unclear. V dropped 4 bases and J dropped 6 bases, with 14 bases sitting between them. The germline CDR1 and CDR2 sequences are SNHLY and FYNNEI. This CDR3 contains 14 residues.

This clone was observed once. The chain links TRBV9 to TRBJ2-7; 8 bases line up with TRBD2. Germline V gives CDR1 SGDLS, CDR2 YYNGEE. Trimming took 1 base from V and 0 from J; bases not matched to a gene: 6. The CDR3 is 16 amino acids. The CDR3 region is CASSVNEREPSYEQYF. In DNA form, the CDR3 reads TGTGCCAGCAGCGTAAACGAGCGGGAGCCCTCCTACGAGCAGTACTTC.

The gene calls are TRBV27 and TRBJ2-1; D is ambiguous. Trimming removed 5 bases at V and 6 bases at J, with 8 bases between. The CDR3 runs 12 residues. CDR1 is MNHEY and CDR2 is SMNVEV in the germline V gene (reference sequence). The CDR3, as DNA: TGTGCCAGCAGTACCGACTTCAATGAGCAGTTCTTC. The encoded protein is CASSTDFNEQFF.